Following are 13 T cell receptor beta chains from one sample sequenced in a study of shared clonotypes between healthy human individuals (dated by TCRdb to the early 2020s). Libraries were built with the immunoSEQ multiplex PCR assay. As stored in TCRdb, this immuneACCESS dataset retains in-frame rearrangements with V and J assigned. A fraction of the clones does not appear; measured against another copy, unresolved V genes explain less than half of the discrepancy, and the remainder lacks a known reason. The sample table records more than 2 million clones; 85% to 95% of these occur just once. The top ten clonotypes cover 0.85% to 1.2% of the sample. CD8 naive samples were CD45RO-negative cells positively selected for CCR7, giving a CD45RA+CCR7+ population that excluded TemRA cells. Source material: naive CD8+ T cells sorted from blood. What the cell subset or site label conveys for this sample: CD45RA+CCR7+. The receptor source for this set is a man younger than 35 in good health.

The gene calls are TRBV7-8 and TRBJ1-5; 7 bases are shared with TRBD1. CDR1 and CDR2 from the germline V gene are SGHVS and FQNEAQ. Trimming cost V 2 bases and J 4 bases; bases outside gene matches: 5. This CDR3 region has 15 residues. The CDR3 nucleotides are TGTGCCAGCAGCTTATCGGCAGGGGGTAATCAGCCCCAGCATTTT. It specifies CASSLSAGGNQPQHF.

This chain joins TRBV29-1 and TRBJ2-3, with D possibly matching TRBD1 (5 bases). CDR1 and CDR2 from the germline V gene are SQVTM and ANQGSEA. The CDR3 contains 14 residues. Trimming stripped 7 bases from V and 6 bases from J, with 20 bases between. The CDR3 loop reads CSALGAYRVDTQYF. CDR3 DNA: TGCAGCGCCCTAGGGGCTTACCGAGTGGATACGCAGTATTTT.

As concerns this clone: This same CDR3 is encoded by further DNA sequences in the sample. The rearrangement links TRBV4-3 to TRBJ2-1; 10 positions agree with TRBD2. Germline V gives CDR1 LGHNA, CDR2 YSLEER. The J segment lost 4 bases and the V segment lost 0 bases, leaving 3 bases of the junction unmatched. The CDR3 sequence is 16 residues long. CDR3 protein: CASSQDGAGGYNEQFF. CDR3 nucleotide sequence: TGCGCCAGCAGCCAAGACGGAGCGGGAGGGTACAATGAGCAGTTCTTC.

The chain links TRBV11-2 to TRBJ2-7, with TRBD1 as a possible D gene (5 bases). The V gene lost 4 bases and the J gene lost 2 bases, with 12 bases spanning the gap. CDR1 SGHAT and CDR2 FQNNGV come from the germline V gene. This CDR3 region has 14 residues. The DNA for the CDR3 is TGTGCCAGCAGCTGGCAGGAAGGGGCCTACGAGCAGTACTTC. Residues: CASSWQEGAYEQYF.

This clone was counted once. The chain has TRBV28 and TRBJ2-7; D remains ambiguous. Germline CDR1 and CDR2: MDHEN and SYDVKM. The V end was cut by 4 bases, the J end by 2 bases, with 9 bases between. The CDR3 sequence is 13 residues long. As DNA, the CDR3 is TGTGCCAGCAGTTCTATTGGGGCCTACGAGCAGTACTTC. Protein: CASSSIGAYEQYF. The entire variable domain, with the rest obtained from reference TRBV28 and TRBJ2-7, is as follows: DVKVTQSSRYLVKRTGEKVFLECVQDMDHENMFWYRQDPGLGLRLIYFSYDVKMKEKGDIPEGYSVSREKKERFSLILESASTNQTSMYLCASSSIGAYEQYFGPGTRLTVT.

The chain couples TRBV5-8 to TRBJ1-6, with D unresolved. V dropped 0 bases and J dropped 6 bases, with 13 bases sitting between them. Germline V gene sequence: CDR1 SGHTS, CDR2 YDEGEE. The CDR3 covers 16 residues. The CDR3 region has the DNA TGTGCCAGCAGCTTGGGGGTCGGAGGATTTAATTCACCCCTCCACTTT. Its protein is CASSLGVGGFNSPLHF.

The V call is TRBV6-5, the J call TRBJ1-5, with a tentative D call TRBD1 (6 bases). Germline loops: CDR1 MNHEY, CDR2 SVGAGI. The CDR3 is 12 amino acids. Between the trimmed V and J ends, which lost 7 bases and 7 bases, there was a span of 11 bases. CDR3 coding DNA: TGTGCCAGCAACCTAAGGGGGCAGCCCCAGCATTTT. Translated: CASNLRGQPQHF.

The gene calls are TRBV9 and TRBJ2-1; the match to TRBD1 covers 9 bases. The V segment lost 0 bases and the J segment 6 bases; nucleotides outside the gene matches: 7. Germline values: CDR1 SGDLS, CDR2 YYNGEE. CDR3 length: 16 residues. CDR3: CASSVVPGTGTNEQFF. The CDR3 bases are TGTGCCAGCAGCGTAGTCCCGGGGACAGGGACCAATGAGCAGTTCTTC.

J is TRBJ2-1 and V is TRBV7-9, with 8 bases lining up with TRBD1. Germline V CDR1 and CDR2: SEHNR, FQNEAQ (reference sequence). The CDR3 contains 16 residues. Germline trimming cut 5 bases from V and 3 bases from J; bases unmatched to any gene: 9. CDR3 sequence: CASSDPGTGYYNEQFF. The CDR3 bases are TGTGCCAGCAGCGACCCCGGGACAGGATACTACAATGAGCAGTTCTTC.

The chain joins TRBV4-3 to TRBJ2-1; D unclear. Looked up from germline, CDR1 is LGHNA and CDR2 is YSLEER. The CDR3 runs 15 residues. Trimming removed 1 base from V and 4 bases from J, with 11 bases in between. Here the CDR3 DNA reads TGCGCCAGCAGCCAAGTCTCGGCTTCTTACAATGAGCAGTTCTTC. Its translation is CASSQVSASYNEQFF.

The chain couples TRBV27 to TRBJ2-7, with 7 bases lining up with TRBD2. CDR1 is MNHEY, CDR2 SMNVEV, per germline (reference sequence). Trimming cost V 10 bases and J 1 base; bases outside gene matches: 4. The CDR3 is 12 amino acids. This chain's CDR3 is CATTGGSYEQYF. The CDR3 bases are TGTGCCACCACGGGGGGTTCCTACGAGCAGTACTTC.

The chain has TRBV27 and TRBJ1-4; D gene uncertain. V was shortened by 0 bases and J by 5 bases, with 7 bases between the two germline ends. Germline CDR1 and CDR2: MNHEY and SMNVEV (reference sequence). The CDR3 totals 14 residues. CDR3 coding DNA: TGTGCCAGCAGTTTATCCCTCCTCAATGAAAAACTGTTTTTT. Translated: CASSLSLLNEKLFF. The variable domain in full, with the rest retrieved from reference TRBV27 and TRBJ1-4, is EAQVTQNPRYLITVTGKKLTVTCSQNMNHEYMSWYRQDPGLGLRQIYYSMNVEVTDKGDVPEGYKVSRKEKRNFPLILESPSPNQTSLYFCASSLSLLNEKLFFGSGTQLSVL.

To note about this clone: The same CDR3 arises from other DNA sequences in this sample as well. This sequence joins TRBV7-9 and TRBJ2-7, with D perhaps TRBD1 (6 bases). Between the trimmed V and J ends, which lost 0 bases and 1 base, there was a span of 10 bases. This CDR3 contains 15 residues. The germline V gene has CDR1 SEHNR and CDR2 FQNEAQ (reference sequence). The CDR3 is CASSLAKGQSYEQYF. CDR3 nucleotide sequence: TGTGCCAGCAGCTTAGCGAAAGGACAGTCCTACGAGCAGTACTTC.